The clone carrying this TCR beta chain has at least ten counts. This entry belongs to a study of response to subunit inactivated influenza vaccine. The CDR3 sequence is 14 residues long. Trimming left V 4 bases short and J 7 bases short, with 13 bases between. Germline CDR1 and CDR2: LGHDT and YNNKEL (reference sequence). TCRdb reprocessed the RT-PCR reads via MiXCR and lists one record per CDR3 protein. The table has about 540,000 distinct CDR3 sequences, approximately 20% seen once. The data were also submitted as part of a second study, on T cells expressing NK-cell markers. That source notes: It was by 5'RACE template switching with UMIs that TCR beta cDNA was made. It was sorted CD3+CD56+NKG2C+, CD3+CD56+NKG2C- and CD3+CD56-NKG2C+ T cells that supplied the TCR beta repertoires. The use of an anti-gamma-delta TCR antibody, which was added in several experiments, restricted sorting to T cells expressing alpha-beta TCR. Over 5 donors carried dominant NKG2C+ clonotypes that made up roughly 1.0-7.5% of their CD8+ T cells.

The material sequenced was CD4+ T cells sorted from PBMCs, taken about 13 days after vaccination. V is TRBV3-1 and J is TRBJ1-4; tentatively, D is TRBD1 (5 bases). The source is a man between 50 and 59 years old who received an inactivated influenza vaccine. For the CDR3, the DNA is TGTGCCAGCAGCCTTCAGCAAGGGACTGAAAAACTGTTTTTT. Its protein is CASSLQQGTEKLFF.